The T cell receptor (beta chain) described here comes from a study of regulatory T cells in long-lasting Graves disease (dated by TCRdb to about 2021). For context, the study as a whole: Patients with newly diagnosed Graves' disease had been on antithyroid drugs for under 3 months. A total of roughly 33 samples were covered by TCR sequencing, comprising around 13 persistent and approximately 20 newly diagnosed Graves' disease patients. The study took place in China and was registered as a clinical trial. Patients with persistent Graves' disease were compared with patients with newly diagnosed Graves' disease using TCR sequencing and RNA sequencing of peripheral blood.

Summary of the overall study and its limitations: Lower TCR Shannon entropy and fewer highly expanded clones were observed in persistent Graves' disease patients than in newly diagnosed patients, which suggested clonal expansion. Because the primary lesion, thyroid tissue, could not be accessed, the study looked at peripheral blood alone. As a limitation, the authors acknowledged that the small sample size may reduce accuracy. Patients with persistent disease shared more public clonotypes (fewer than 3,000) than newly diagnosed patients did (966). Sequencing and analysis were restricted to the TCR beta chain. Preferential use of TRBV28, TRBJ1-2 and TRBJ2-5 was observed in persistent disease, whereas TRBV20-1 and TRBJ2-1 were favored in newly diagnosed disease.

The CDR3 goes from the cysteine to the phenylalanine over 14 residues. The CDR3 DNA has 42 bases and is translated from base 1. The germline V gene gives CDR1 as LGHNA and CDR2 as YNFKEQ. Cut back by 0 bases and 1 base, the V and J ends lie 7 bases apart. Receptors were amplified or captured by multiplex PCR. The instrument was an Illumina HiSeq 4000. TCR beta libraries were built with iRepertoire HTBI primers and Arm-PCR amplification of CDR3 regions. Gel purification was performed on PCR products prior to sequencing. The study's processing was this. A total of fewer than 80 TRBV and some 13 TRBJ segments were identified across samples and were used for gene usage analysis of CDR3 amino acid clonotypes. COPE and FqMerger were used to merge the filtered high-quality paired reads into contigs. Contigs were aligned with BLAST to IMGT TRBV, TRBD and TRBJ reference genes, and CDR3 was defined per IMGT. Clonotypes above 0.1% frequency were classified as highly expanded clones. Shannon entropy served as the measure of repertoire diversity, while the Gini coefficient captured V-J evenness. Public clonotypes were defined as clonotypes shared by more than one individual. TCRdb's own reprocessing of the public reads used fastp at Q25 and MiXCR and kept productive beta chains. A single entry per CDR3 protein holds the most common genes and DNA from its merged rows. TCRdb, not the authors, supplied the V and J calls. This sample is represented by some 400,000 distinct CDR3 sequences; 15% of them were singletons. Over 15% of the sample is in the top ten clones.

Read against the paper, the sample's time point label means: newly diagnosed GD, antithyroid drugs for less than 3 months. For both TCR sequencing and RNA sequencing, RNA was extracted from PBMCs using TRIzol. Graves' disease was diagnosed according to American Thyroid Association guidelines. The patients came from an endocrinology department in Xi'an, China. Each patient gave about 8.1 milliliters of peripheral blood, collected in an EDTA anticoagulant tube. PBMCs were isolated by Ficoll Paque Plus density gradient separation without further T cell sorting. An Agilent 2100 Bioanalyzer and agarose gel were used to check RNA quality, while a NanoDrop 2000 measured RNA concentration. Remarks on this clonotype: The specificity of this receptor is unknown. Base qualities were left out, and no much larger clone turns up one base away.

This same sample was also taken into another study, of T cells in Graves' hyperthyroidism and ophthalmopathy. The second paper further reports: A patient counted as having stable Graves' hyperthyroidism if no progression to ophthalmopathy occurred over 18 months of follow-up. Hyperthyroidism patients were aged 18 to 65 years and newly diagnosed, with disease duration of less than 2 months. Patients with uncontrolled infections, other autoimmune diseases, pregnancy or lactation were excluded. Diagnoses were established on the basis of clinical symptoms, serum thyroxine and TRAb, thyroid ultrasound, and orbital computed tomography. For the first round of RT-PCR on the TCR CDR3, the HTBI primer set was used together with the Qiagen OneStep RT-PCR kit. Most expanded thyroid clonotypes (frequency above 0.001) were also detected in blood, a finding suggesting that blood repertoires may reflect thyroid immune responses. Ophthalmopathy was separated from stable hyperthyroidism by a 13 V-J signature model, with about 86% sensitivity and about 81% specificity obtained in cross-validation and 80%/75% obtained in testing. In validation, the model predicted progression to ophthalmopathy a median of 6.5 months before onset, with over 60% sensitivity and about 75% specificity. To identify TCR V-J signatures that set the groups apart, the researchers used a discovery cohort of more than 95 patients, made up of 40 to 45 with Graves' ophthalmopathy and around 58 with stable Graves' hyperthyroidism. Prospective prediction of ophthalmopathy was tested in an independent validation cohort consisting of about 20 hyperthyroidism patients and around 16 patients who later progressed to ophthalmopathy. The 75 to 100 discovery patients were randomly divided into training and test sets at a 7:3 ratio. In six Graves' hyperthyroidism patients, the study also compared T-cell repertoires from thyroid tissue with T-cell repertoires from blood. After blood sampling, hyperthyroidism patients were treated with methimazole at a starting dose of 30 mg daily, and ophthalmopathy patients were treated with high-dose intravenous methylprednisolone. The libraries were constructed in a second round of multiplex PCR and then size-selected and purified. Paired-end sequencing of the libraries was performed with 100 bp reads on an Illumina HiSeq2000. SOAPnuke was used to process the raw data, throwing out any read that contained adapters or uncalled bases, had a mean Phred below 15, or lacked an exact constant-primer or identifier match. High-quality paired reads were merged with COPE v1.2.5, and unique nucleotide sequences were defined as clonotypes. MiTCR v1.1 was used to align clonotypes to the IMGT TRBV, TRBD and TRBJ reference segments. The analysis included only V-J combinations with a frequency above 0.0001, which together covered 98% to 99.2% of the repertoires. The TCS score was defined as the ratio of F50 (clonal expansion) to E x V (chaos), calculated using BLOSUM62-based TCRdist between CDR3 peptides within each V-J. Welch's t-statistics and random forest reduced fewer than 550 V-J features to 13, which were used in a naive Bayes classifier (R e1071). Sample size was not statistically predetermined, and investigators were not blinded to group allocation. The paper describes TCR Vbeta CDR3 sequencing of more than 120 peripheral blood samples, made up of 43 ophthalmopathy patients, 70 to 75 hyperthyroidism patients and about 17 progressor patients.

The sequencing here drew on peripheral blood mononuclear cells (PBMCs), taken at new diagnosis, from a patient treated with antithyroid drugs. This TCR was recovered from a woman aged 25 to 45 with Graves disease. Donor details come from another sample of the same person, matched by shared clones. The chain uses TRBV4-2 and TRBJ2-7; the D gene could be TRBD1 or TRBD2, each one agreeing over 5 bases. The CDR3 has the sequence CASSQEGVSYEQYF. The DNA sequence is as follows: TGTGCCAGCAGCCAAGAGGGGGTGTCCTACGAGCAGTACTTC.